This TCR beta chain was captured in a study of T cell repertoires in cytomegalovirus infection. At the level of the study: As its CMV epitopes, the study selected recently identified HLA-C-restricted and well-studied HLA-B-restricted targets. Indications came from public TCR beta signatures; they pointed to CMV infection and to a matching HLA type. Findings and caveats of the study: HLA-C-restricted CMV clonotypes gave the most frequent clonotype in two of eight donors. CMV carriers having the relevant HLA were flagged by cumulative public TCR beta family frequency.

TCRdb called the reads again in MiXCR, with one record for every CDR3 protein. The sample holds some 200,000 distinct CDR3 sequences, about 39% seen once. Worth noting for this clonotype: The antigen is unknown.

The CDR3 totals 16 residues. V lost 2 bases and J lost 2, with 15 bases in between. The germline V gene encodes CDR1 MNHEY and CDR2 SMNVEV (reference sequence). Sequenced here: CD8+ T cells from cultured PBMCs, sampled from culture after CMV antigen stimulation. This TCR was sampled from a human donor in good health (CMV status not recorded). Some clones in this sample may be carry-over from other donors' samples. V gene TRBV27 combines with J gene TRBJ2-5, with D possibly TRBD1 on 6 matching bases. CDR3 coding DNA: TGTGCCAGCAGTTTAGTTAGTTGGACAGCTCAAGAGACCCAGTACTTC. Translation gives CASSLVSWTAQETQYF.